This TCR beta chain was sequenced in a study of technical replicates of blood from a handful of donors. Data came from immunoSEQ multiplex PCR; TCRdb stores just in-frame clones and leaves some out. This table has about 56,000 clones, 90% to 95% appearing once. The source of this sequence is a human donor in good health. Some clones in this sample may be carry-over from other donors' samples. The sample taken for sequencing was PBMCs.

The CDR3 region is CASSQDIPRTSGRKWSYNEQFF. CDR3 bases: TGCGCCAGCAGCCAAGATATCCCACGGACTAGCGGGAGAAAGTGGTCCTACAATGAGCAGTTCTTC. The chain combines TRBV4-3 with TRBJ2-1; 13 nucleotides line up with TRBD2. The CDR3 contains 22 residues. Germline CDR1 LGHNA, CDR2 YSLEER. The V gene end was trimmed by 0 bases and the J gene end by 1 base; junction bases not matched to a gene: 15.